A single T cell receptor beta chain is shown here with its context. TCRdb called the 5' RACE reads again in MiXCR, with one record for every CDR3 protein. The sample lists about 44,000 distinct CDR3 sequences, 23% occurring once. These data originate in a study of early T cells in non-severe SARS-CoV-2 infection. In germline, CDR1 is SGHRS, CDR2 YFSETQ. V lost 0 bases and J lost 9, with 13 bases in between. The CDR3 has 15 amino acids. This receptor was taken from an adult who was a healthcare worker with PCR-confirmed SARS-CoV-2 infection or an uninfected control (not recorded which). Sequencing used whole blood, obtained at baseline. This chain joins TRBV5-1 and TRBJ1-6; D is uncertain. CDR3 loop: CASSLEGHRSSPLHF. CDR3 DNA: TGCGCCAGCAGCTTGGAGGGCCATAGAAGTTCACCCCTCCACTTT.